This TCR beta chain was sequenced in a study of CDR3 diversity in severe acne. TCRdb re-analysed the PCR reads in MiXCR, keeping a single row per CDR3 protein. The sample consists of some 90,000 distinct CDR3 sequences, 45% to 50% of them appearing once. This clonotype appeared a few times. This CDR3 contains 13 residues. V shed 4 bases and J 8 bases; nucleotides not matched to a gene: 5. The V gene's germline CDR1 is SGHDN and CDR2 FVKESK. Sequencing was done on a sample of blood. This rearrangement joins TRBV14 to TRBJ1-2; 9 bases align to TRBD1. This sequence originates from a male donor in good health, serving as a control. CDR3 sequence: CASSPGTGSGYTF. The CDR3, as DNA: TGTGCCAGCAGCCCCGGGACAGGGAGCGGCTACACCTTC.